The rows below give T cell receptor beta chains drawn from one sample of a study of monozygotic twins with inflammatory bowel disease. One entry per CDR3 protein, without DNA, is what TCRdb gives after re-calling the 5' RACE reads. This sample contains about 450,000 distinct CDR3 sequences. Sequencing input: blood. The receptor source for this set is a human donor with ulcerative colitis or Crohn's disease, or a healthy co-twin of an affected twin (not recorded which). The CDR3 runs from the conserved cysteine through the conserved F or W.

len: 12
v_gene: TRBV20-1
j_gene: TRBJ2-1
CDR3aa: CSARDLENEQFF

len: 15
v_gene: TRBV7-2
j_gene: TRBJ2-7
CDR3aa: CASSKSSKRAYEQYF

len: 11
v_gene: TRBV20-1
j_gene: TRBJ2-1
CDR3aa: CSAYGDNEQFF

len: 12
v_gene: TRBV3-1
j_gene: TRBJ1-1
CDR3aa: CASSHLFTEAFF

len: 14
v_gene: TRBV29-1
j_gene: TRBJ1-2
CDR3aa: CSVDPWDSNYGYTF

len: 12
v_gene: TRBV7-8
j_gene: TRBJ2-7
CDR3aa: CASKSPTYEQYF

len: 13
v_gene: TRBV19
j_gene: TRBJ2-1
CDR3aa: CASSIDARREQFF

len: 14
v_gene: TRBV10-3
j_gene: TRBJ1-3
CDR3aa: CAIRGLGQGNTIYF

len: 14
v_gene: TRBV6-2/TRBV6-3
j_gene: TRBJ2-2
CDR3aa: CASSNNLNTGELFF

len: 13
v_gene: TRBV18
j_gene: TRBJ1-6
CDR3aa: CASSGIPEGPLHF

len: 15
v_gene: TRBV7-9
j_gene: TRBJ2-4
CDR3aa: CASSPLPGKYTFQYF

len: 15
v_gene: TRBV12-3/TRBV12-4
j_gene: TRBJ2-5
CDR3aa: CASSFRNRAQETQYF

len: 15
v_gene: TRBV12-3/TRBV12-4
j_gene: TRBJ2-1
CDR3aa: CASTRRGIPNNEQFF

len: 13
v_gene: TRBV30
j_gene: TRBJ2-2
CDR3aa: CACRGLAPGELFF

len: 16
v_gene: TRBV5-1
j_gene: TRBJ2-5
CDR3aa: CASSQGLAGLQETQYF

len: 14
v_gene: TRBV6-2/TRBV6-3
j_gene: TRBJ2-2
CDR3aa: CASMRLANTGELFF

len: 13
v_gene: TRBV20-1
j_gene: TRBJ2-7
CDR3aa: CSARGPSGYEQYF

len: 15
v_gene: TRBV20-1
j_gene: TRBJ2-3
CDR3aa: CSASGRGRSTDTQYF

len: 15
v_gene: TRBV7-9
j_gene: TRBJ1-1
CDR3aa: CASSRGGQGGTEAFF

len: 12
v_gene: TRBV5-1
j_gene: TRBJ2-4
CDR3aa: CASSYDRVSQYF

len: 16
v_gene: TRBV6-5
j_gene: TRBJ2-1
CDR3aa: CASTVTRGGSYNEQFF

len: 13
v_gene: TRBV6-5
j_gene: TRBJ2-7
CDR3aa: CASSTYRAGEQYF

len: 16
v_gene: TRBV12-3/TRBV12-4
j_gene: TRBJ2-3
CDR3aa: CASSFSGGGLTDTQYF

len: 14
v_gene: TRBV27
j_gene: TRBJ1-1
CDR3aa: CASSYRVVGTEAFF

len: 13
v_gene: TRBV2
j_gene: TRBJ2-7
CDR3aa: CASRPQSPYEQYF

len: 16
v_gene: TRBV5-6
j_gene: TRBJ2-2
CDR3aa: CASSPRLAKNTGELFF

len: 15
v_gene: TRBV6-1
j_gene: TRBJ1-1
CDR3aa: CASSVGHPLNTEAFF

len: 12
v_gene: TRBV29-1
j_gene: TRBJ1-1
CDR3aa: CSVERGRNEAFF

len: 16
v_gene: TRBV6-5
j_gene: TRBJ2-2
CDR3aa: CASSYSNSGATGELFF

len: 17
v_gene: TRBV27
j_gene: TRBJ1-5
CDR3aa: CASSPARTVVGNQPQHF

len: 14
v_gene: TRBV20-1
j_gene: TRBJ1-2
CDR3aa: CSAIVQATNYGYTF

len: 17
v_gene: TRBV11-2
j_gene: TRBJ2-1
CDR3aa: CASSFTSGGANWDEQFF

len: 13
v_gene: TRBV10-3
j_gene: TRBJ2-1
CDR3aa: CAIWGPTTNEQFF

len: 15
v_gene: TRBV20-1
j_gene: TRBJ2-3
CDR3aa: CSARDLDRGIGTQYF

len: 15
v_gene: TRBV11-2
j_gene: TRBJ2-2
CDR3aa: CASRLTSSLPGELFF

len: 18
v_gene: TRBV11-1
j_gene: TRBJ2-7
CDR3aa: CASSFGEGNYKKFYEQYF

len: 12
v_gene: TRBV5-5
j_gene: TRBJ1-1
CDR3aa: CASSLADGEAFF

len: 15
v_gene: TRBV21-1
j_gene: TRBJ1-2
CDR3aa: CASSKARQVDYGYTF

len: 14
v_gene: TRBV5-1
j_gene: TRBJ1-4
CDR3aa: CASSGGSSNEKLFF

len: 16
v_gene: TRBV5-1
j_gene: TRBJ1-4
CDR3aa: CASSPTWDRGVGELFF

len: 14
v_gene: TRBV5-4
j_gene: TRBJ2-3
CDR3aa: CASSLPLSPDTQYF

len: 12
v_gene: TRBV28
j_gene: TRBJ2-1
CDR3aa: CASSLGQNEQFF

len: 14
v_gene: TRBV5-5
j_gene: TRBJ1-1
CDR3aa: CASSLEHVNTEAFF

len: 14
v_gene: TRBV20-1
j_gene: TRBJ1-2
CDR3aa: CSARVASTIYGYTF

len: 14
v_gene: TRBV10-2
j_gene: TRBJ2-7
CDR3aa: CASTLQRASYEQYF

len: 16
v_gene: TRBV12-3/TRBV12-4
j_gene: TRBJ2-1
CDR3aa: CASSLTGLADNNEQFF

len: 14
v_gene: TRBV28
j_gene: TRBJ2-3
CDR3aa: CASRGGRATDTQYF

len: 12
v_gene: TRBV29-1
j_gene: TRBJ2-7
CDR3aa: CSVESQEVEQYF